This T cell receptor beta chain derives from a study of blood T cell repertoires in COVID-19. Study-level background: Spain, Italy and the United States supplied samples that represented acute and convalescent COVID-19.

This clone was observed at least ten times. Generated by immunoSEQ multiplex PCR, the TCRdb table keeps only in-frame clones and is missing some. The sample has around 150,000 clones, about 80% seen once. This study enrolled people aged roughly 18 to 100 from approximately 25 US geographic areas. Recovery among Cohort 3 donors was established by two negative PCRs, clearance, or symptom resolution. Trimming removed 1 base from V and 7 bases from J, with 16 bases in between. The length of the CDR3 is 15 residues. Germline loops: CDR1 SGHAT, CDR2 FQNNGV. The sequence was obtained from an older woman who had recovered from COVID-19. The sequenced sample consisted of PBMCs or T cells enriched from blood (not recorded which). The chain joins TRBV11-2 to TRBJ1-2, with D uncertain. The CDR3 sequence: CASSLGRLPLPGYTF. The CDR3, as DNA: TGTGCCAGCAGCTTAGGGAGACTGCCCCTCCCTGGCTACACCTTC.